The following is a TCR beta chain sequence with its context. Clones were read by immunoSEQ multiplex PCR, and TCRdb kept only the in-frame ones, dropping some. The repertoire consists of roughly 120,000 clones, with around 90% occurring once and the leading ten covering around 2%. The data belong to a study of blood T cell repertoires in COVID-19. Germline V gives CDR1 SGDLS, CDR2 YYNGEE. Trimming shortened V by 3 bases and J by 4 bases, and 5 bases separated the two germline ends. This CDR3 has 12 amino acids. The sequenced sample consisted of peripheral blood. This receptor was taken from a man aged 50 to 60 with COVID-19, enrolled during active disease. The J gene is TRBJ1-3, the V gene TRBV9; D is unclear. CDR3 DNA: TGTGCCAGCAGCGGAACAGGAAACACCATATATTTT. Amino acid sequence: CASSGTGNTIYF.